The 27 T cell receptor beta chains below all came from one sample that was sequenced in a study of blood T cell repertoires in COVID-19. Here immunoSEQ multiplex PCR was the method, and the copy in TCRdb shows in-frame clones only, minus some. Of 350,000 or so clones listed, over 75% are singletons. Sequencing was performed on peripheral blood. The source of these receptors is a woman in her thirties with COVID-19, enrolled during active disease.

This sequence joins TRBV27 and TRBJ2-7; D perhaps matches TRBD1 (6 bases). Germline CDR1 and CDR2: MNHEY and SMNVEV (reference sequence). V was shortened by 5 bases and J by 6 bases, with 26 bases between the two germline ends. The CDR3 sequence is 17 residues long. This CDR3 is CASSPLAATGMVSEQYF. In DNA, the CDR3 is TGTGCCAGCAGTCCGCTGGCCGCTACAGGGATGGTGAGCGAGCAGTACTTC.

This chain joins TRBV5-1 and TRBJ1-1, with a tentative D call TRBD1 (5 bases). V was shortened by 0 bases and J by 0 bases, with 12 bases between the two germline ends. The CDR3 covers 16 residues. Germline CDR1 and CDR2: SGHRS and YFSETQ. CDR3: CASSLGGGTLNTEAFF. In nucleotides, the CDR3 is TGCGCCAGCAGCTTGGGCGGGGGAACGCTGAACACTGAAGCTTTCTTT.

The chain joins TRBV5-4 to TRBJ2-2; 7 nucleotides agree with TRBD1. The germline gives CDR1 SGHNT, CDR2 YYREEE (reference sequence). CDR3 length: 14 residues. Trimming at V came to 4 bases and at J to 6 bases, leaving 6 bases not matched to a gene. The CDR3 spells CASSVQGFPGELFF. DNA of the CDR3: TGTGCCAGCAGCGTACAGGGGTTCCCCGGGGAGCTGTTTTTT.

The chain employs TRBV19 and TRBJ1-6; perhaps TRBD1 as D (5 bases). The ends were cut back, 7 bases at V and 6 bases at J, with 13 bases in the middle. In germline, CDR1 is LNHDA, CDR2 SQIVND (reference sequence). CDR3 length: 14 residues. The CDR3 loop reads CASNQGRINSPLHF. The CDR3 DNA reads as TGTGCCAGTAATCAGGGCAGGATTAATTCACCCCTCCACTTT.

The chain joins TRBV9 to TRBJ2-7; 7 nucleotides line up with TRBD2. J gave up 3 bases and V 0 bases, and 6 bases lay outside the gene matches. This CDR3 has 15 residues. Germline CDR1 SGDLS, CDR2 YYNGEE. Here the CDR3 reads CASSVGGGRGYEQYF. CDR3 sequence (DNA): TGTGCCAGCAGCGTAGGGGGAGGGAGGGGCTACGAGCAGTACTTC.

The J gene is TRBJ2-3, the V gene TRBV2, with 10 positions matching TRBD2. Germline CDR1 and CDR2: SNHLY and FYNNEI. V shed 1 base and J 2 bases; nucleotides not matched to a gene: 6. This CDR3 spans 17 amino acids. The CDR3 DNA is TGTGCCAGCAGTGAAGGGCCTAGCGGGAGTCACACAGATACGCAGTATTTT. Translated, it gives CASSEGPSGSHTDTQYF. Combining the CDR3 with reference TRBV2 and TRBJ2-3 gives the whole variable domain EPEVTQTPSHQVTQMGQEVILRCVPISNHLYFYWYRQILGQKVEFLVSFYNNEISEKSEIFDDQFSVERPDGSNFTLKIRSTKLEDSAMYFCASSEGPSGSHTDTQYFGPGTRLTVL.

The chain has TRBV6-5 and TRBJ1-2, with unresolved D. V was cut by 5 bases and J by 2 bases, with 15 bases left in between. The CDR3 covers 15 residues. Germline CDR1 is MNHEY and CDR2 is SVGAGI. The DNA for the CDR3 is TGTGCCAGCAGTAGAAAAGGACTCGGGAACTATGGCTACACCTTC. Translation gives CASSRKGLGNYGYTF.

This clone turned up a few times. The V call is TRBV30, the J call TRBJ1-5, with TRBD1 matching 8 bases. Trimming took 3 bases from V and 4 from J; bases not matched to a gene: 5. From germline, CDR1 is GTSNPN and CDR2 SVGIG (reference sequence). The CDR3 is 14 amino acids. For the CDR3, the DNA is TGTGCCTGGAGCGAGGGACAGGTAAATCAGCCCCAGCATTTT. Translating gives CAWSEGQVNQPQHF.

V is TRBV18 and J is TRBJ1-1, with a possible D match to TRBD1 (5 bases). CDR3 size: 14 residues. Per the germline V gene, CDR1 is KGHSH and CDR2 is LQKENI. Between the trimmed V and J ends, which lost 2 bases and 4 bases, there was a span of 11 bases. CDR3 nucleotide sequence: TGTGCCAGCTCACCAGGGGGGATGGGCACTGAAGCTTTCTTT. This sequence encodes CASSPGGMGTEAFF.

The chain carries TRBV27 and TRBJ2-3; 11 nucleotides line up with TRBD1. Germline V gene sequence: CDR1 MNHEY, CDR2 SMNVEV (reference sequence). The CDR3 extends over 15 amino acids. Trimming cost V 3 bases and J 5 bases; bases outside gene matches: 4. CDR3 sequence reads: CASSLGTGGRDTQYF. The CDR3 DNA reads TGTGCCAGCAGTTTGGGGACAGGGGGGCGAGATACGCAGTATTTT.

The sample holds one count of this clone. The V and J genes are TRBV9 and TRBJ2-1, with a possible D match to TRBD1 (6 bases). CDR1 is SGDLS and CDR2 is YYNGEE in the germline V gene. The ends were cut back, 4 bases at V and 6 bases at J, with 17 bases in the middle. The CDR3 is made up of 15 amino acids. CDR3 DNA sequence: TGTGCCAGCAGCCAAGGTGGGGGCGCCTTCAATGAGCAGTTCTTC. This encodes CASSQGGGAFNEQFF.

The CDR3 nucleotides read TGTGCCAGTAGTACCTCGACTAGCGGCGAGCAGTACTTC. Its protein product is CASSTSTSGEQYF. The genes are TRBV19 and TRBJ2-7, with TRBD2 matching over 9 bases. With V trimmed by 4 bases and J by 6 bases, 4 bases remained unmatched. The germline V gene encodes CDR1 LNHDA and CDR2 SQIVND (reference sequence). The length of the CDR3 is 13 residues.

This chain links TRBV7-2 with TRBJ1-1, with D possibly being TRBD1 (5 bases). V dropped 1 base and J dropped 4 bases, with 10 bases sitting between them. There are 14 residues in the CDR3. The germline CDR1 and CDR2 sequences are SGHTA and FQGNSA. DNA for the CDR3: TGTGCCAGCAGCTTAGGGGGCCCGATCACTGAAGCTTTCTTT. Encoded protein: CASSLGGPITEAFF. Using reference TRBV7-2 and TRBJ1-1 for the parts outside the CDR3, the full variable domain is GAGVSQSPSNKVTEKGKDVELRCDPISGHTALYWYRQSLGQGLEFLIYFQGNSAPDKSGLPSDRFSAERTGGSVSTLTIQRTQQEDSAVYLCASSLGGPITEAFFGQGTRLTVV.

V is TRBV30 and J is TRBJ2-1; 9 bases are shared with TRBD2. V dropped 0 bases and J dropped 13; count of bases not matched to a gene: 4. Germline values: CDR1 GTSNPN, CDR2 SVGIG (reference sequence). There are 12 residues in the CDR3. CDR3 in DNA: TGTGCCTGGAGTGTAAAGGGACTAGCCCAGTTCTTC. This encodes CAWSVKGLAQFF.

The V and J genes are TRBV25-1 and TRBJ2-2, with TRBD2 matching over 7 bases. Looked up from germline, CDR1 is MGHDK and CDR2 is SYGVNS. This CDR3 has 12 residues. V lost 11 bases to trimming and J lost 6 bases; unmatched junction nucleotides: 6. CDR3 region: CAFLAGPGELFF. CDR3 DNA sequence: TGTGCCTTCTTAGCGGGCCCCGGGGAGCTGTTTTTT.

This clone has only a few counts. CDR3 region: CASSQDGQLSGANVLTF. CDR3 nucleotide sequence: TGCGCCAGCAGCCAAGACGGACAGCTCTCTGGGGCCAACGTCCTGACTTTC. The chain links TRBV4-1 to TRBJ2-6, with D possibly TRBD1 on 6 matching bases. The CDR3 contains 17 residues. The germline gives CDR1 MGHRA, CDR2 YSYEKL. Trimming removed 0 bases at V and 0 bases at J, with 9 bases between.

The chain combines TRBV18 with TRBJ1-4; 7 nucleotides align to TRBD1. Trimming cost V 4 bases and J 4 bases; bases outside gene matches: 3. The CDR3 contains 14 residues. Germline-derived CDR1 and CDR2 are KGHSH and LQKENI. This CDR3 is CASSQGAVNEKLFF. The CDR3, as DNA: TGTGCCAGCTCACAGGGGGCAGTTAATGAAAAACTGTTTTTT.

The rearrangement joins TRBV6-6 to TRBJ2-7; TRBD2 matches at 7 bases. The germline V gene encodes CDR1 MNHNY and CDR2 SVGAGI (reference sequence). V trimming: 6 bases; J trimming: 4 bases; junction bases outside the gene matches: 6. The CDR3 sequence is 13 residues long. Here the CDR3 reads CASRGTTEYEQYF. The CDR3 nucleotides read TGTGCCAGCAGGGGGACTACTGAATACGAGCAGTACTTC.

This rearrangement joins TRBV9 to TRBJ2-1; 11 bases are a match to TRBD2. The germline gives CDR1 SGDLS, CDR2 YYNGEE. V lost 4 bases to trimming and J lost 3 bases; unmatched junction nucleotides: 6. This CDR3 contains 16 residues. For the CDR3, the DNA is TGTGCCAGCAGCAATGGACTAGCGGGTGACTACAATGAGCAGTTCTTC. Its translation: CASSNGLAGDYNEQFF.

The rearrangement links TRBV9 to TRBJ2-2; D is unclear. The germline V and J ends were trimmed by 1 base and 3 bases, with 7 bases remaining between them. Per germline, CDR1 SGDLS and CDR2 YYNGEE. The CDR3 has 14 residues. CDR3 protein: CASSVNSDTGELFF. In DNA, the CDR3 is TGTGCCAGCAGCGTAAACTCGGACACCGGGGAGCTGTTTTTT.

The J gene is TRBJ2-5, the V gene TRBV4-1, with 12 bases matching TRBD2. Trimming took 4 bases from V and 0 from J; bases not matched to a gene: 9. The CDR3 is made up of 18 amino acids. Germline lookup yields CDR1 MGHRA and CDR2 YSYEKL. The CDR3 reads CASSPQGLAGYYQETQYF. For the CDR3, the DNA is TGCGCCAGCAGCCCCCAGGGACTAGCGGGTTATTACCAAGAGACCCAGTACTTC.

V is TRBV10-1 and J is TRBJ1-1; D is ambiguous. The CDR3 is 13 amino acids. V gave up 7 bases and J gave up 1 base, with 10 bases separating them. Germline V lookup: CDR1 WNHNN, CDR2 SYGVQD (reference sequence). As DNA, the CDR3 is TGCGCCAGCAACTTACAGAAGAACACTGAAGCTTTCTTT. It translates to CASNLQKNTEAFF.

The chain joins TRBV5-4 to TRBJ2-7; the D gene is possibly TRBD1 (6 bases). CDR3 length equals 13 residues. V was clipped by 5 bases and J by 1 base, with 10 bases between them. Germline CDR1 reads SGHNT; CDR2 reads YYREEE (reference sequence). The CDR3 reads CASSLQGSYEQYF. CDR3 nucleotides: TGTGCCAGCAGTCTACAGGGATCCTACGAGCAGTACTTC.

A single count supports this clone. CDR3 nucleotide sequence: TGTGCCAGCAGTTTACGGACAGGGGCGAACACCGGGGAGCTGTTTTTT. Protein sequence: CASSLRTGANTGELFF. This sequence joins TRBV6-2 or TRBV6-3 and TRBJ2-2; TRBD1 matches 9 bases. The germline gives CDR1 MNHEY, CDR2 SVGEGT. CDR3 size: 16 residues. J was trimmed by 0 bases and V by 4 bases; bases with no gene match: 3.

The chain joins TRBV5-1 to TRBJ2-7; 12 bases line up with TRBD2. Losses at the gene ends were 1 base for V and 1 base for J; bases not matched to a gene: 3. CDR1 SGHRS and CDR2 YFSETQ come from the germline V gene. The CDR3 is 16 residues long. In nucleotides, the CDR3 is TGCGCCAGCAGCTTGTTCGGGACTAGCGGGTCCTACGAGCAGTACTTC. Its protein product is CASSLFGTSGSYEQYF.

This chain links TRBV6-6 with TRBJ2-2; 10 bases match TRBD2. Trimming removed 5 bases from V and 1 base from J; junction bases left unmatched: 7. Germline-derived CDR1 and CDR2 are MNHNY and SVGAGI (reference sequence). The CDR3 totals 17 residues. CDR3 sequence reads: CASSRLAGSRNTGELFF. For the CDR3, the DNA is TGTGCCAGCAGTCGACTAGCGGGCTCCCGGAACACCGGGGAGCTGTTTTTT.

The V call is TRBV6-6, the J call TRBJ1-1, with a weak D call TRBD1 (6 bases). Germline V gene sequence: CDR1 MNHNY, CDR2 SVGAGI (reference sequence). V was trimmed by 0 bases and J by 0 bases, leaving 8 bases between them. This CDR3 comprises 15 residues. The CDR3 region is CASSYSQGMNTEAFF. In DNA, the CDR3 is TGTGCCAGCAGTTACTCGCAGGGGATGAACACTGAAGCTTTCTTT.